This T cell receptor (beta chain) was retrieved from a study of blood T cell repertoires in COVID-19. In its sample, this clone was seen a few times. The V and J ends lost 8 bases and 4 bases, in that order; junction bases with no gene match: 3. CDR3 size: 12 residues. Sequencing was performed with immunoSEQ multiplex PCR; in TCRdb, only in-frame clones are kept and a portion is missing. The sample holds approximately 220,000 clones, approximately 90% seen once. This receptor was taken from a man younger than 45 who had recovered from COVID-19. Material: PBMCs or T cells enriched from blood (not recorded which). The J gene is TRBJ1-1, the V gene TRBV12-3 or TRBV12-4; 8 bases line up with TRBD1. The CDR3 is CASLTGGTEAFF. CDR3 DNA: TGTGCCAGCCTTACAGGGGGCACTGAAGCTTTCTTT.